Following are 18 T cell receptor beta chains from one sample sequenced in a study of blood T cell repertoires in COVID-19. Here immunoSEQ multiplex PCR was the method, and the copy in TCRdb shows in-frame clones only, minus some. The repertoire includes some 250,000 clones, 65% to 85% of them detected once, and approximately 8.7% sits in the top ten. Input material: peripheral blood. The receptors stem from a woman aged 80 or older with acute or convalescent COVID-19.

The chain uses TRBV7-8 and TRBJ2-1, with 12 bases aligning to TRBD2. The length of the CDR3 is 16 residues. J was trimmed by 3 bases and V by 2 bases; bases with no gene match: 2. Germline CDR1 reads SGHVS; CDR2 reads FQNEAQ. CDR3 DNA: TGTGCCAGCAGCTTATCACTAGCGGGAGGCTACAATGAGCAGTTCTTC. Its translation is CASSLSLAGGYNEQFF.

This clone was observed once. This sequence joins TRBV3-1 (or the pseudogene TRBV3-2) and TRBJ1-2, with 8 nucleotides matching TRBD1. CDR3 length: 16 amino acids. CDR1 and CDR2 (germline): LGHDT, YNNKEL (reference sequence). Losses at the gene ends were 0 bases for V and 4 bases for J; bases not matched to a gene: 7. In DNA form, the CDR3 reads TGTGCCAGCAGCCAAGATCGGGCAGGGGGCCTCTATGGCTACACCTTC. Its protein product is CASSQDRAGGLYGYTF.

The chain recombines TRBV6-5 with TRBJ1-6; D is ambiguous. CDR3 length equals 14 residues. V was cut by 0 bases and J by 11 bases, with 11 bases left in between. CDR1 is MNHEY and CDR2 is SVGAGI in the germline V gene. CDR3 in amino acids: CASSYSPGLAPLHF. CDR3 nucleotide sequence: TGTGCCAGCAGTTACTCGCCGGGGTTGGCACCCCTCCACTTT.

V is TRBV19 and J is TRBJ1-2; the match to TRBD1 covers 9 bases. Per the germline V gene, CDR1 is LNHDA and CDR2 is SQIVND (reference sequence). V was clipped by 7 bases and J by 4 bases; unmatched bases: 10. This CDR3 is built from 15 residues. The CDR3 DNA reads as TGTGCCAGTACCTTACTGGGGACAGGGAGCTATGGCTACACCTTC. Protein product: CASTLLGTGSYGYTF.

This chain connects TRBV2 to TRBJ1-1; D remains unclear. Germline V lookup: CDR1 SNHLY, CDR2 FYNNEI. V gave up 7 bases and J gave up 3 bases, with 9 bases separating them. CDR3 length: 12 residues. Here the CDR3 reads CASNGDYTEAFF. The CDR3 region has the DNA TGTGCCAGCAATGGAGATTACACTGAAGCTTTCTTT.

CDR3: CASSGYPTGDYGYTF. The CDR3 DNA reads TGTGCCAGTAGTGGGTATCCGACAGGTGACTATGGCTACACCTTC. The chain uses TRBV19 and TRBJ1-2; TRBD1 might be the D (6 bases). V shed 5 bases and J shed 3 bases, with 16 bases lying between them. This CDR3 contains 15 residues. Germline loops: CDR1 LNHDA, CDR2 SQIVND (reference sequence).

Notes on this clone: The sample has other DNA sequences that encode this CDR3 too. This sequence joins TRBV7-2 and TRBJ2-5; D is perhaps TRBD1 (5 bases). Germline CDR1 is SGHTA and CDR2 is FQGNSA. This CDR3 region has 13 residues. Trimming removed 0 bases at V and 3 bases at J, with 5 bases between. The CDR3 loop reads CASSLAREETQYF. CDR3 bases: TGTGCCAGCAGCTTAGCCAGGGAAGAGACCCAGTACTTC.

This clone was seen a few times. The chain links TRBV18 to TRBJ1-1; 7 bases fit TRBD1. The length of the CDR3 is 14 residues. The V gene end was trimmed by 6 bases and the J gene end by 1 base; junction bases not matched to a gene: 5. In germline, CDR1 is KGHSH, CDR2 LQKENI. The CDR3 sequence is CASSWDSQNTEAFF. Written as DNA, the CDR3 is TGTGCCAGCTCCTGGGACAGCCAGAACACTGAAGCTTTCTTT.

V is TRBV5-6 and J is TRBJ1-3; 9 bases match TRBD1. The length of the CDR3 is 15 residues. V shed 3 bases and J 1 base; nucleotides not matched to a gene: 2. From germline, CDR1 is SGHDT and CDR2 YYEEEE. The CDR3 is CASSWGQGSGNTIYF. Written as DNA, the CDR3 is TGTGCCAGCAGCTGGGGACAGGGATCTGGAAACACCATATATTTT. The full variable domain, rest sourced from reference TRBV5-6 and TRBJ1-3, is DAGVTQSPTHLIKTRGQQVTLRCSPKSGHDTVSWYQQALGQGPQFIFQYYEEEERQRGNFPDRFSGHQFPNYSSELNVNALLLGDSALYLCASSWGQGSGNTIYFGEGSWLTVV.

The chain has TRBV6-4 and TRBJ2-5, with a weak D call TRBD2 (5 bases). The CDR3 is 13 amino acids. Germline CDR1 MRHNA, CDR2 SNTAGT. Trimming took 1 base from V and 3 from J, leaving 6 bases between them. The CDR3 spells CASSDLEEETQYF. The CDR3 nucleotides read TGTGCCAGCAGTGACTTGGAGGAAGAGACCCAGTACTTC.

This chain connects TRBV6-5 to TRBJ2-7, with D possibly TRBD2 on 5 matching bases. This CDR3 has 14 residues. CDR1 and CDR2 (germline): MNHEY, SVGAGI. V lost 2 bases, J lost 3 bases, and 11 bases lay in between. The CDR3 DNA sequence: TGTGCCAGCAGTTACCGGGGTGTTGACTACGAGCAGTACTTC. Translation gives CASSYRGVDYEQYF.

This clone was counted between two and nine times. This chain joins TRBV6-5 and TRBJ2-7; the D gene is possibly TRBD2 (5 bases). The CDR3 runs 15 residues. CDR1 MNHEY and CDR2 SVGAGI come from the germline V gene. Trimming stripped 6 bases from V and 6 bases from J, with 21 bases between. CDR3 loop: CASSVGGASGGEQYF. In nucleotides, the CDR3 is TGTGCCAGCAGCGTCGGAGGAGCATCGGGCGGCGAGCAGTACTTC.

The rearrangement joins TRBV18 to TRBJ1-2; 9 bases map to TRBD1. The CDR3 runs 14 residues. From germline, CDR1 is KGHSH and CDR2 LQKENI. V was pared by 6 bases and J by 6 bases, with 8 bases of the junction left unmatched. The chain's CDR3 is CASSPGQGGDGYTF. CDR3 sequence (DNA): TGTGCCAGCTCGCCGGGACAGGGAGGGGATGGCTACACCTTC.

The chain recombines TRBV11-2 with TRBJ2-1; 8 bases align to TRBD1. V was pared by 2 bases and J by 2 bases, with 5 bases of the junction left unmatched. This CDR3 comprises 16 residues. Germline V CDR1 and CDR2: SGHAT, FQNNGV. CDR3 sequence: CASSLLTGDPYNEQFF. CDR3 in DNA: TGTGCCAGCAGCTTATTGACAGGGGATCCCTACAATGAGCAGTTCTTC. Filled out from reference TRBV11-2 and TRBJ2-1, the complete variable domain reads EAGVAQSPRYKIIEKRQSVAFWCNPISGHATLYWYQQILGQGPKLLIQFQNNGVVDDSQLPKDRFSAERLKGVDSTLKIQPAKLEDSAVYLCASSLLTGDPYNEQFFGPGTRLTVL.

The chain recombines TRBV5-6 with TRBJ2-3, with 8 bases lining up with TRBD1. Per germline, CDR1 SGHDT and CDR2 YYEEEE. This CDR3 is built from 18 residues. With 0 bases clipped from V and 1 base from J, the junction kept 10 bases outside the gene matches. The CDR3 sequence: CASSLGTGMLQGTDTQYF. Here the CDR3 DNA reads TGTGCCAGCAGCTTGGGGACAGGGATGCTCCAGGGCACAGATACGCAGTATTTT.

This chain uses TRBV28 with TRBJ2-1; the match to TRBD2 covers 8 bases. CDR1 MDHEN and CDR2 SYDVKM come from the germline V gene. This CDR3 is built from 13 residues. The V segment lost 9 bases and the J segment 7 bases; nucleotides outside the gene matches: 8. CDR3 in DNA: TGTGCCAGTCGGAGAGCGGGAGAGAATGAGCAGTTCTTC. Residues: CASRRAGENEQFF.

CDR3 bases: TGTGCCAGCAGCTCTCCCAACACCGGGGAGCTGTTTTTT. Protein product: CASSSPNTGELFF. This chain uses TRBV28 with TRBJ2-2, with D unresolved. The CDR3 is made up of 13 amino acids. The V end lost 6 bases, the J end lost 2 bases, and 7 bases lay between the germline ends. Germline V gene sequence: CDR1 MDHEN, CDR2 SYDVKM.

CDR3 protein: CASRTSPQETQYF. CDR3 nucleotide sequence: TGTGCCAGCAGAACTAGCCCTCAAGAGACCCAGTACTTC. V usage is TRBV28 and J usage is TRBJ2-5; TRBD2 might be the D (6 bases). V shed 6 bases and J shed 2 bases, with 10 bases lying between them. This CDR3 has 13 residues. Germline CDR1 is MDHEN and CDR2 is SYDVKM.